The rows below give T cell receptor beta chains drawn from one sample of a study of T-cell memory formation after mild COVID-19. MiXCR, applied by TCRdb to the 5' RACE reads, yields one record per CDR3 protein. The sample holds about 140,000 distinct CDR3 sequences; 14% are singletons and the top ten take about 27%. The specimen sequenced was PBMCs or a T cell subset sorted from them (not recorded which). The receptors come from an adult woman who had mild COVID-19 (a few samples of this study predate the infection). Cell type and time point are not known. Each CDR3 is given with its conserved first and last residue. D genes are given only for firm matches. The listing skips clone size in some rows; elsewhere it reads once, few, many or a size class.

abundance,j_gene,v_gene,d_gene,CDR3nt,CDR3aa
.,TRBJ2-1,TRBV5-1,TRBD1,TGCGCCAGCAGCTCTGGACAGGGCTTCAACAATGAGCAGTTCTTC,CASSSGQGFNNEQFF
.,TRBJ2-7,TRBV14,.,TGTGCCAGCAGCCAAGTTACAGGGACCTACTCCTACGAGCAGTACTTC,CASSQVTGTYSYEQYF
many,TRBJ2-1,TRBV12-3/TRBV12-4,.,TGTGCCAGCAGTTTAGTTCAGGCGGGCCCATCCTACAATGAGCAGTTCTTC,CASSLVQAGPSYNEQFF
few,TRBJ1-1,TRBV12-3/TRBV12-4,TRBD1,TGTGCCAGCACCGCGACAGGGGTGAACACTGAAGCTTTCTTT,CASTATGVNTEAFF
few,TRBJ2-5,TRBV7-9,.,TGTGCCAGCAGCCGAAGCTCGCCCGAGACCCAGTACTTC,CASSRSSPETQYF
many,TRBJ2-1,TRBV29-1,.,TGCAGCGTTGAAGGGCGCCAGGGGGGTGAGCAGTTCTTC,CSVEGRQGGEQFF
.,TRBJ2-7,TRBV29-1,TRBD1,TGCAGCGTTGAAGACGACAGGGTCGAAACCTACGAGCAGTACTTC,CSVEDDRVETYEQYF
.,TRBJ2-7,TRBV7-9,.,TGTGCCAGCAGCCCCCCGCTAGCTTACGAGCAGTACTTC,CASSPPLAYEQYF
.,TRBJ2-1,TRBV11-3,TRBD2,TGTGCCAGCAGCTTCGGGACTAGCGGGAGCTCCTACAATGAGCAGTTCTTC,CASSFGTSGSSYNEQFF
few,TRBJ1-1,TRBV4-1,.,TGCGCCAGCAGCCAAATAGGAGGGGGCACTGAAGCTTTCTTT,CASSQIGGGTEAFF
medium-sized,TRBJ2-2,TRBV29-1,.,TGCAGCGTTGCCGACACCGGGGAGCTGTTTTTT,CSVADTGELFF
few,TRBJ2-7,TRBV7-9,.,TGTGCCAGCAGATCCTCCTACGAGCAGTACTTC,CASRSSYEQYF
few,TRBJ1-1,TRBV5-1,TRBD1,TGCGCCAGCAGCGCCCGACAGGGGGCTGAAGCTTTCTTT,CASSARQGAEAFF
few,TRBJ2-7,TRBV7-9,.,TGTGCCAGCAGCTTATCGCACTACGAGCAGTACTTC,CASSLSHYEQYF
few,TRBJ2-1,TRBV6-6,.,TGTGCCAGCTGGGCGGGGTTAACCTACAATGAGCAGTTCTTC,CASWAGLTYNEQFF
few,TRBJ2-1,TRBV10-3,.,TGTGCCATTACATCCCCGGGGACCTACAATGAGCAGTTCTTC,CAITSPGTYNEQFF
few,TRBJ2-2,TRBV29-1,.,TGCAGCGTCGTAGGGGACACCAACACCGGGGAGCTGTTTTTT,CSVVGDTNTGELFF
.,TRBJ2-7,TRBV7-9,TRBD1,TGTGCCACCGGTCACGGGACAGGCCCCTACGAGCAGTACTTC,CATGHGTGPYEQYF
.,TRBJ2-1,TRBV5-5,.,TGTGCCAGCAGCTTGTGGGGCCGAAATTCGGAGCGCAATGAGCAGTTCTTC,CASSLWGRNSERNEQFF
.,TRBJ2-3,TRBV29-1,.,TGCAGCGTTGAAACGAGGGTTAGCACAGATACGCAGTATTTT,CSVETRVSTDTQYF
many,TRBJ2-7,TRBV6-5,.,TGTGCCAGCAGTCGGCCCCCGTACGAGCAGTACTTC,CASSRPPYEQYF
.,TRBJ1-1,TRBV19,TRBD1,TGTGCCAGTAGTTCACAGGGGGCGCTCACTGAAGCTTTCTTT,CASSSQGALTEAFF